This T cell receptor beta chain was obtained from a study of T cell responses to AZD1222 COVID-19 vaccine. Pooling covered second doses at about 4 or about 12 weeks. Using immunoSEQ multiplex PCR, the repertoire was profiled, and TCRdb retains in-frame clones only, with some absent. The table has approximately 80,000 clones, 70% to 90% seen once; the top ten hold about 12%. With 4 bases clipped from V and 3 bases from J, the junction kept 2 bases outside the gene matches. This CDR3 comprises 15 residues. CDR1 ENHRY and CDR2 SYGVKD come from the germline V gene. This chain links TRBV10-3 with TRBJ2-7, with TRBD2 matching over 14 bases. This TCR was sampled from an adult who received the AZD1222 COVID-19 vaccine. The sample was peripheral blood, taken 28 days after the second AZD1222 dose. CDR3 sequence: CAISGGTSGSYEQYF. Here the CDR3 DNA reads TGTGCCATCAGTGGGGGGACTAGCGGGAGCTACGAGCAGTACTTC.